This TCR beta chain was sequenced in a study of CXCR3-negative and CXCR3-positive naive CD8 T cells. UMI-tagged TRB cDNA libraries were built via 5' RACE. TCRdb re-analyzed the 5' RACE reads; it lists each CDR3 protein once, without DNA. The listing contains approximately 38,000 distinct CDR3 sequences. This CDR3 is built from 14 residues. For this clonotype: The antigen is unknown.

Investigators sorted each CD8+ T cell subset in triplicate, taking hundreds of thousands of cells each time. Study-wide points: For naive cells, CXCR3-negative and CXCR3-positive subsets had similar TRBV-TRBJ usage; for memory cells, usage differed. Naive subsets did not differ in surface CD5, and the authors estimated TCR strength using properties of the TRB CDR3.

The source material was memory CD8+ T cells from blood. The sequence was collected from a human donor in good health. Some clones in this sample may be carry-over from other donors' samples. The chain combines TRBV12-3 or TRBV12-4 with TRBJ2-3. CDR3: CASSLAPFPDTQYF.